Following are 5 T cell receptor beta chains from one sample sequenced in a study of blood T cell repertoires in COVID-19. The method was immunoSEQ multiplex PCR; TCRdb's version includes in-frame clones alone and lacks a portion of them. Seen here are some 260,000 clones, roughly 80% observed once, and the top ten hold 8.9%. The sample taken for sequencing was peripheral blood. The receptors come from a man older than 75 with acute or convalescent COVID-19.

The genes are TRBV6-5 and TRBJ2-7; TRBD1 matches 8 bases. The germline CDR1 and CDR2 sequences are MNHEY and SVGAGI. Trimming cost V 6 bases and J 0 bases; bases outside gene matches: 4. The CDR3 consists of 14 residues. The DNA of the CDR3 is TGTGCCAGCAGGACAGGGGCACCCTCCTACGAGCAGTACTTC. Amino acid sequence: CASRTGAPSYEQYF.

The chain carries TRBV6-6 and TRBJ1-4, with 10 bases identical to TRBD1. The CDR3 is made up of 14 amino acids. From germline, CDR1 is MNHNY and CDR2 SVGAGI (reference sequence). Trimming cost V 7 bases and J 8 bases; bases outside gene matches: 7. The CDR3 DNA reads TGTGCCAGCAATAGACAGGGGGCGCGGGAAAAACTGTTTTTT. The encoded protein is CASNRQGAREKLFF.

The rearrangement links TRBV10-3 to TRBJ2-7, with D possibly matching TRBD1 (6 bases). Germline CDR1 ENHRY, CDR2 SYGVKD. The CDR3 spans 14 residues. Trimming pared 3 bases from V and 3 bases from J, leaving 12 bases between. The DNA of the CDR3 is TGTGCCATCAGTGACATAAAACAGGGCTACGAGCAGTACTTC. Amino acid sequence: CAISDIKQGYEQYF.

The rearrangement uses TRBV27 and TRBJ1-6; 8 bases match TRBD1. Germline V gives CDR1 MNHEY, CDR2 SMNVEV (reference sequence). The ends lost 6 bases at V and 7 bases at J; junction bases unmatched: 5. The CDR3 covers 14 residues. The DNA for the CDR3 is TGTGCCAGCAGCTACGGACAGGGAAATTCACCCCTCCACTTT. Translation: CASSYGQGNSPLHF.

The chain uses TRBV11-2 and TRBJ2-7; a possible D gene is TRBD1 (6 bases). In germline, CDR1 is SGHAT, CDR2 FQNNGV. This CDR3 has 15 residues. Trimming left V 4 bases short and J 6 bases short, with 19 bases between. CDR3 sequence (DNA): TGTGCCAGCAGCTCGGAGCAAACCCAGGGGAGCGAGCAGTACTTC. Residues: CASSSEQTQGSEQYF.